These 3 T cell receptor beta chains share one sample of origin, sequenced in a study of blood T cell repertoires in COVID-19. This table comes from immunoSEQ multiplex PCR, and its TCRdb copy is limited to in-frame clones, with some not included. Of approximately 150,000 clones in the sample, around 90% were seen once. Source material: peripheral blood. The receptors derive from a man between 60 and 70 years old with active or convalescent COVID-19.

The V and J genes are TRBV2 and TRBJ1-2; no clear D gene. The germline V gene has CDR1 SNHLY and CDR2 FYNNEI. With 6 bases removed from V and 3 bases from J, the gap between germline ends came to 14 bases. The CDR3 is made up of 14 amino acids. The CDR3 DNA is TGTGCCAGCAGACCCCTAGATGCCGACTATGGCTACACCTTC. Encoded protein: CASRPLDADYGYTF.

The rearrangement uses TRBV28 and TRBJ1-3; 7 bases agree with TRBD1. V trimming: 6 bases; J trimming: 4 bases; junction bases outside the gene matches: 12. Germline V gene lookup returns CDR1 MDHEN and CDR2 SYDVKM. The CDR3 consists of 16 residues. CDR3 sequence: CASSEPRQGKGNTIYF. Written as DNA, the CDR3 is TGTGCCAGCAGCGAACCGAGACAGGGAAAGGGAAACACCATATATTTT.

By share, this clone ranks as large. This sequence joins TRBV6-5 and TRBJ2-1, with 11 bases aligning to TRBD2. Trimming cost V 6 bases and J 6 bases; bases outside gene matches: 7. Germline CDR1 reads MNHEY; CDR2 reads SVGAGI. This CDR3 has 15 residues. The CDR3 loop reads CASRLAGVSSNEQFF. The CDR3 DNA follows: TGTGCCAGCAGACTAGCGGGAGTTTCTAGCAATGAGCAGTTCTTC.